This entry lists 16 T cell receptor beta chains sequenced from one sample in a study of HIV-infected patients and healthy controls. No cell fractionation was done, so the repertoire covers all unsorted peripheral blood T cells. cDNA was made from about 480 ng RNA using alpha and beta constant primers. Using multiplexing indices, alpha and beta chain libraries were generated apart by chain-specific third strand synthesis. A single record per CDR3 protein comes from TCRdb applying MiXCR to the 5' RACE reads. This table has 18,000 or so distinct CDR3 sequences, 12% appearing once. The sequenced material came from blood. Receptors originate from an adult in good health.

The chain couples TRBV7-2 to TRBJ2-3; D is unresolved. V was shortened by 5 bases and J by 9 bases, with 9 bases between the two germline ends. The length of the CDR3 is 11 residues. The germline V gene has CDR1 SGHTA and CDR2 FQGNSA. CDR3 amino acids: CASSAVATQYF. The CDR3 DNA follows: TGTGCCAGCAGCGCAGTCGCGACGCAGTATTTT.

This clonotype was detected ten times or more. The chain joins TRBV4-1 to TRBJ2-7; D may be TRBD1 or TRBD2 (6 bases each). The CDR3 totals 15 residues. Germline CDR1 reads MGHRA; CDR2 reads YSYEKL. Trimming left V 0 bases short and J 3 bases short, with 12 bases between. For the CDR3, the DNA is TGCGCCAGCAGCCAAGACTGGGGGGCCATCTACGAGCAGTACTTC. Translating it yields CASSQDWGAIYEQYF.

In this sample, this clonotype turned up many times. CDR3 in amino acids: CASSFSRRDSPLHF. The CDR3 nucleotides are TGTGCCAGCAGTTTTTCCAGAAGAGATTCACCCCTCCACTTT. The chain is built from TRBV12-3 or TRBV12-4 and TRBJ1-6; D unresolved. V lost 3 bases and J lost 8, with 11 bases in between. This CDR3 comprises 14 residues.

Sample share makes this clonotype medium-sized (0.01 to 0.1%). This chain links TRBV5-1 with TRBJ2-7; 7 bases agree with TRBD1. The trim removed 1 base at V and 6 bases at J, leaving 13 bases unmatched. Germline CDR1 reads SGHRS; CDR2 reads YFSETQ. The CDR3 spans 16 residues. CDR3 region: CASSLSSGTALLEQYF. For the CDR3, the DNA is TGCGCCAGCAGCTTGAGTTCTGGGACAGCCCTCCTCGAGCAGTACTTC. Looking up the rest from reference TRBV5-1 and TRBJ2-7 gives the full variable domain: KAGVTQTPRYLIKTRGQQVTLSCSPISGHRSVSWYQQTPGQGLQFLFEYFSETQRNKGNFPGRFSGRQFSNSRSEMNVSTLELGDSALYLCASSLSSGTALLEQYFGPGTRLTVT.

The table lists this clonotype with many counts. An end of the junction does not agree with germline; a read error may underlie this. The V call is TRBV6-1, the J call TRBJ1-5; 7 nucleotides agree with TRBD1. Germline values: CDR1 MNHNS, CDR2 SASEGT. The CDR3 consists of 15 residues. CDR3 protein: CVSSKNRDRDQPQHF. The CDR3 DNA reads TGTGTCAGCAGCAAAAACCGCGACAGGGATCAGCCCCAGCATTTT.

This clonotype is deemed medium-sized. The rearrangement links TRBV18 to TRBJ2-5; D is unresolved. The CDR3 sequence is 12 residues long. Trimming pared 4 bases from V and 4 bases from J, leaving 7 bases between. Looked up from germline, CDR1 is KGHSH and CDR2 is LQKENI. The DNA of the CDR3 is TGTGCCAGCTCACGAGTCCCAGAGACCCAGTACTTC. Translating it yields CASSRVPETQYF.

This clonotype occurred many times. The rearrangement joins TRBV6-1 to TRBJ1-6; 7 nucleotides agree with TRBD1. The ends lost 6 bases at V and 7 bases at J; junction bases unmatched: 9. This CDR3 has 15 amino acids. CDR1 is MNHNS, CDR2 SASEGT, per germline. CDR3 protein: CASSEKDRRNSPLHF. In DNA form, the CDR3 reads TGTGCCAGCAGCGAAAAGGACAGGAGGAATTCACCCCTCCACTTT.

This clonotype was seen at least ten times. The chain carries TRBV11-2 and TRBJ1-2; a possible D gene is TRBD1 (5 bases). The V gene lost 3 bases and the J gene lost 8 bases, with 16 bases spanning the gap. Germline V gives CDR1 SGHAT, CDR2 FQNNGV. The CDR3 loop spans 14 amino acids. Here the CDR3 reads CASSFLARALGYTF. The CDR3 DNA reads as TGTGCCAGCAGCTTTCTCGCCAGGGCGCTAGGCTACACCTTC.

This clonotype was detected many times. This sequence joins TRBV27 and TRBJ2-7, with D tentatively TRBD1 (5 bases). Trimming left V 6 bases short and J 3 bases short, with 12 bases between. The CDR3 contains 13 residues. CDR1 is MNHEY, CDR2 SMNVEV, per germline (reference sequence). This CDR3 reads CASSPTGYYEQYF. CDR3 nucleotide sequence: TGTGCCAGCAGCCCCACAGGCTACTACGAGCAGTACTTC.

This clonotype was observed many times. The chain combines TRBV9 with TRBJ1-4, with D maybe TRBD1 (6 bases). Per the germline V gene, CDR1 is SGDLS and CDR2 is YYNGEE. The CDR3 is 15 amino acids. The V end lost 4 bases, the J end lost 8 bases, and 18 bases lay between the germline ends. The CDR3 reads CASSPDSVQGEKLFF. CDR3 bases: TGTGCCAGCAGCCCAGATTCTGTCCAGGGGGAAAAACTGTTTTTT.

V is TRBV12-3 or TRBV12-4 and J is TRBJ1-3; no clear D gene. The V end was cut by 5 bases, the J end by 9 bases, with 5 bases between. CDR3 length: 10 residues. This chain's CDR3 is CASSEGTIYF. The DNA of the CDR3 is TGTGCCAGCAGTGAGGGCACCATATATTTT.

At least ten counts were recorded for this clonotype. CDR3 region: CASSFAGNIQYF. Here the CDR3 DNA reads TGTGCCAGCAGTTTCGCCGGTAACATTCAGTACTTC. V usage is TRBV12-3 or TRBV12-4 and J usage is TRBJ2-4; D gene uncertain. Trimming pared 3 bases from V and 7 bases from J, leaving 7 bases between. The CDR3 totals 12 residues.

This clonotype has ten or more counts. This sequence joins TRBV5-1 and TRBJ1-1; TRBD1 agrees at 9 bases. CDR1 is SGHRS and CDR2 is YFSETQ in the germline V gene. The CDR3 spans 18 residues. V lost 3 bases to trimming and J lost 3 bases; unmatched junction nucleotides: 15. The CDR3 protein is CASSSSTGGTWKDTEAFF. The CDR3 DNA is TGCGCCAGCAGCTCGTCAACAGGGGGCACCTGGAAGGACACTGAAGCTTTCTTT. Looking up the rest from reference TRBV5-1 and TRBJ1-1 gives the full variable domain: KAGVTQTPRYLIKTRGQQVTLSCSPISGHRSVSWYQQTPGQGLQFLFEYFSETQRNKGNFPGRFSGRQFSNSRSEMNVSTLELGDSALYLCASSSSTGGTWKDTEAFFGQGTRLTVV.

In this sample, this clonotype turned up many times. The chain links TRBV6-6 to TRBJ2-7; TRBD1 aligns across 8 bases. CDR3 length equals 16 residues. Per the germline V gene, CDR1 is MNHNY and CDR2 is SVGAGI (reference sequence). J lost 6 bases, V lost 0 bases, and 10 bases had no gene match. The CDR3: CASSYSSGTGVPEQYF. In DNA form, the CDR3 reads TGTGCCAGCAGTTACTCGTCCGGGACAGGTGTACCCGAGCAGTACTTC.

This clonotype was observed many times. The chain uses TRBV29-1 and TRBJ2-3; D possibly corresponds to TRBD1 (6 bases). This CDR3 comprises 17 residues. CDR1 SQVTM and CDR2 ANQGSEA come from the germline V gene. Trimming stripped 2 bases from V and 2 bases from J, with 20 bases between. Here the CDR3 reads CSVEINGAGAITDTQYF. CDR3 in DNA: TGCAGCGTTGAAATCAATGGCGCAGGGGCCATCACAGATACGCAGTATTTT.

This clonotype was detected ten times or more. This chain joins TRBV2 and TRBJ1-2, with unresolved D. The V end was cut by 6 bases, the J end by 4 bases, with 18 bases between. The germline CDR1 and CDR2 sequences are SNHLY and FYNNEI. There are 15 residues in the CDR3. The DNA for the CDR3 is TGTGCCAGCAGCCCCTTTGGTCAGTGGTCCTATGGCTACACCTTC. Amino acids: CASSPFGQWSYGYTF.